This is a list of T cell receptor beta chains from one sample in a study of CD8+ T cells in alopecia areata. Only in-frame clones appear in the TCRdb table, and some are missing; sequencing was by immunoSEQ multiplex PCR. The repertoire holds roughly 99,000 clones, less than 90% seen once, with 20% to 25% in the top ten. The sample was CD8+ T cells sorted from blood, taken at week 24, from a patient treated with tofacitinib. The receptors were gathered from a human donor with alopecia areata. Each CDR3 is given with its conserved first and last residue. Each record gives: D gene, J gene, clone size, V gene, CDR3 DNA, CDR3 protein. A D gene is named only where the DNA matches it firmly. Size is stated for part of the rows, as once, few or many counts, or as a class when the clone is expanded.

>.|TRBJ2-7|once|TRBV7-6
TGTGCCAGCAGCCAGATGAGTTCGATTGGCTACGAGCAGTACTTC
CASSQMSSIGYEQYF
>.|TRBJ2-1|.|TRBV7-8
TGTGCCAGCAGCGGGGGTCCCTCCTACAATGAGCAGTTCTTC
CASSGGPSYNEQFF
>.|TRBJ2-6|.|TRBV7-9
TGTGCCAGCAGCTTCCCCACCGGTGCTGGGGCCAACGTCCTGACTTTC
CASSFPTGAGANVLTF
>.|TRBJ1-3|.|TRBV6-6
TGTGCCAGCAGTTACTCGGAAAACACCATATATTTT
CASSYSENTIYF
>.|TRBJ2-2|.|TRBV19
TGTGCCACCCGATCCAGAAGCTGGGACACCGGGGAGCTGTTTTTT
CATRSRSWDTGELFF
>.|TRBJ1-1|.|TRBV6-5
TGTGCCAGCACTTCAGGGTCGAACACTGAAGCTTTCTTT
CASTSGSNTEAFF
>.|TRBJ1-1|.|TRBV19
TGTGCCAGTAGTATAGCAGGGGCTGAAGCTTTCTTT
CASSIAGAEAFF
>.|TRBJ1-5|.|TRBV7-9
TGTGCCAGCAGCTTAGCCCGGGCCCCAGGAAATCAGCCCCAGCATTTT
CASSLARAPGNQPQHF
>.|TRBJ2-2|.|TRBV5-1
TGCGCCAGCAGCTTCAGGACAGCCACCGGGGAGCTGTTTTTT
CASSFRTATGELFF
>.|TRBJ1-5|.|TRBV6-5
TGTGCCAGCAGGACGGGGGGGGTTAATCAGCCCCAGCATTTT
CASRTGGVNQPQHF